Listed below are T cell receptor beta chains from one sample, sequenced in a study of shared clonotypes between healthy human individuals. Produced via immunoSEQ multiplex PCR; TCRdb's table is partial and in-frame only. The table records approximately 2,200,000 clones, around 93% of them present only once. Sequenced material: naive CD8+ T cells from PBMCs. The receptors stem from a young man in good health. Some clones in this sample may be carry-over from other donors' samples. Each CDR3 is given with its conserved first and last residue. Fields, in order: D gene, J gene, V gene, clone size, CDR3 DNA, CDR3 protein. A D gene is named only where the DNA matches it firmly. Where a row states a size, it is once, few, many or the class of an expanded clone; other rows omit it.

>-|TRBJ1-5|TRBV28|once
TGTGCCAGCAGTTTTTTATGGGGGGCAAGCAATCAGCCCCAGCATTTT
CASSFLWGASNQPQHF
>TRBD1|TRBJ2-7|TRBV28|-
TGTGCCATCTCGACAGGGACCCTTTACGAGCAGTACTTC
CAISTGTLYEQYF
>-|TRBJ1-3|TRBV9|-
TGTGCCAGCAGCCCCCTAAGGGGCTCTGGAAACACCATATATTTT
CASSPLRGSGNTIYF
>TRBD1|TRBJ2-2|TRBV10-1|-
TGCGCCAGCAGTGAGGATTCGGGACAGATGCCCCCCGGGGAGCTGTTTTTT
CASSEDSGQMPPGELFF
>-|TRBJ2-2|TRBV30|-
TGTGCCTGGAGGTGGGCGGCCGGGGAGCTGTTTTTT
CAWRWAAGELFF
>TRBD2|TRBJ2-3|TRBV25-1|-
TGTGCCAGCAGTTCCTATAGCGGGAGTGACGCAGATACGCAGTATTTT
CASSSYSGSDADTQYF
>-|TRBJ1-2|TRBV13|-
TGTGCCAGCAGCCGCTTCCTTCCCCAGGGGCCCGGGAACTATGGCTACACCTTC
CASSRFLPQGPGNYGYTF
>TRBD2|TRBJ2-3|TRBV27|-
TGTGCCAGCAGTTCTCGGACTAGCGGGAGGTATGGTTCAGATACGCAGTATTTT
CASSSRTSGRYGSDTQYF
>-|TRBJ2-5|TRBV27|once
TGTGCCAGCAGTTTTGTGGGGAACGGGGAGACCCAGTACTTC
CASSFVGNGETQYF
>TRBD1|TRBJ1-1|TRBV19|-
TGTGCCAGTACCTACAGGGGGGGACTCACTGAAGCTTTCTTT
CASTYRGGLTEAFF
>TRBD2|TRBJ2-2|TRBV7-9|-
TGTGCCAGCAGGGCCGGGACTAGCGGGACTGAGTTGGGTTCCGGGGAGCTGTTTTTT
CASRAGTSGTELGSGELFF
>-|TRBJ2-6|TRBV28|-
TGTGCCAGCAGTTTGCTCGGGGAGCGGGCCAACGTCCTGACTTTC
CASSLLGERANVLTF
>-|TRBJ1-5|TRBV2|-
TGTGCCAGCGACGAACACTTATTCGATCAGCCCCAGCATTTT
CASDEHLFDQPQHF
>TRBD2|TRBJ2-2|TRBV19|-
TGTGCCAGTAGTATGGGACTAGCGGGCCCCACCGGGGAGCTGTTTTTT
CASSMGLAGPTGELFF
>TRBD2|TRBJ2-1|TRBV19|once
TGTGCCAGTACCCCGACTAGCGGGAGAGTGAATGAGCAGTTCTTC
CASTPTSGRVNEQFF
>TRBD1|TRBJ1-5|TRBV19|-
TGTGCCAGTAGTATAGGGGGCAGGGGGCGAAGCAGTCAGCCCCAGCATTTT
CASSIGGRGRSSQPQHF
>TRBD1|TRBJ1-2|TRBV25-1|-
TGTGCCAGCAGTTTGGGACAGGGAGTAGGCTATGGCTACACCTTC
CASSLGQGVGYGYTF
>-|TRBJ1-1|TRBV7-9|-
TGTGCCAGCAGCTTAGGGTACAGGCTGAACACTGAAGCTTTCTTT
CASSLGYRLNTEAFF
>TRBD1|TRBJ2-7|TRBV13|-
TGTGCCAGCACCCTGGGACAGGGAAGGGAGCAGTACTTC
CASTLGQGREQYF
>TRBD2|TRBJ2-1|TRBV7-8|once
TGTGCCAGCAGACATAGGCCTGGCGGGAGTTACCCCTCCTCCTACAATGAGCAGTTCTTC
CASRHRPGGSYPSSYNEQFF
>TRBD1|TRBJ2-7|TRBV2|-
TGTGCCAGCAGTGCGACAGGGAGCAACGAGCAGTACTTC
CASSATGSNEQYF
>TRBD2|TRBJ2-1|TRBV9|-
TGTGCCAGCAGCGTAGGCGGGGGAGTAGGGGATGAGCAGTTCTTC
CASSVGGGVGDEQFF
>TRBD2|TRBJ2-1|TRBV5-1|-
TGCGCCAGCGGCCCTCCTAGCGGGTACAATGAGCAGTTCTTC
CASGPPSGYNEQFF
>-|TRBJ1-4|TRBV7-2|-
TGTGCCAGCAGCTTAGGACCGGGCTCTAATGAAAAACTGTTTTTT
CASSLGPGSNEKLFF
>-|TRBJ2-7|TRBV28|-
TGTGCCATCGGGGCTACCTACGAGCAGTACTTC
CAIGATYEQYF
>-|TRBJ2-7|TRBV15|-
TGTGCCACCAGCGTACGGGACAACCGCTACGAGCAGTACTTC
CATSVRDNRYEQYF
>-|TRBJ2-1|TRBV10-3|-
TGTGCCATCGGGGAAGGGCGGGATGTGAATGAGCAGTTCTTC
CAIGEGRDVNEQFF
>-|TRBJ2-6|TRBV11-2|-
TGTGCCAGCAGTCAGGGTTCTGGGGCCAACGTCCTGACTTTC
CASSQGSGANVLTF
>TRBD2|TRBJ2-3|TRBV9|-
TGTGCCAGCAGCGCCTCACGGACTAGCGGGAGGTACGCCACAGATACGCAGTATTTT
CASSASRTSGRYATDTQYF
>-|TRBJ1-1|TRBV19|few
TGTGCCGCCCGGGGGGACGCCGCTGAAGCTTTCTTT
CAARGDAAEAFF
>-|TRBJ1-4|TRBV4-1|once
TGCGCCAGCAGCCGAGGACCCAGGGGTGAAAAACTGTTTTTT
CASSRGPRGEKLFF
>-|TRBJ1-2|TRBV6-6|-
TGTGCCAGCAGTTACTCCGAGGGAAACTATGGCTACACCTTC
CASSYSEGNYGYTF
>TRBD1|TRBJ2-1|TRBV27|-
TGTGCCAGCAGTTCCCCCGGGACAGGGCTCAATGAGCAGTTCTTC
CASSSPGTGLNEQFF
>-|TRBJ2-5|TRBV9|-
TGTGCCAGCAGCCGGACAGACCAAGAGACCCAGTACTTC
CASSRTDQETQYF
>TRBD1|TRBJ1-2|TRBV19|-
TGTGCCAGTAGTATCCCCTCGGGACAGGGCTATGGCTACACCTTC
CASSIPSGQGYGYTF
>-|TRBJ2-5|TRBV27|-
TGTGCCAGCAGTTTAGGAGGGACCCCCCGTCAGACCCAGTACTTC
CASSLGGTPRQTQYF
>TRBD1|TRBJ2-5|TRBV5-6|-
TGTGCCAGCAGCCCTGGGACAGACGAGGGCGAGACCCAGTACTTC
CASSPGTDEGETQYF
>-|TRBJ2-7|TRBV10-3|-
TGTGCCATCAGGACCGACAGGTGGGACACCCTTCGAAGGGACGAGCAGTACTTC
CAIRTDRWDTLRRDEQYF